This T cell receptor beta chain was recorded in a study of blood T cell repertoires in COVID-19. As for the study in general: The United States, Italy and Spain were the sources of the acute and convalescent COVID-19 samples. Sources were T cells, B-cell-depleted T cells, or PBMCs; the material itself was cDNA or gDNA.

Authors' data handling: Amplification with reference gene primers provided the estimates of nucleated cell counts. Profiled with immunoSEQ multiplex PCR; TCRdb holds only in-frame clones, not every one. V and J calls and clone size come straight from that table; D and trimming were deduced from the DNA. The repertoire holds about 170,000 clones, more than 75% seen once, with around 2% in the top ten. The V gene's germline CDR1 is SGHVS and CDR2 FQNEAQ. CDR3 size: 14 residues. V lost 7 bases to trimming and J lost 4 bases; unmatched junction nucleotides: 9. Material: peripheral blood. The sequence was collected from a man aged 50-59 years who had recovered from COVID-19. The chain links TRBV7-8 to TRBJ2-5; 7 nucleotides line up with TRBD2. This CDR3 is CASTTLAGRETQYF. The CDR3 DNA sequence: TGTGCCAGCACCACTTTAGCGGGTAGAGAGACCCAGTACTTC.